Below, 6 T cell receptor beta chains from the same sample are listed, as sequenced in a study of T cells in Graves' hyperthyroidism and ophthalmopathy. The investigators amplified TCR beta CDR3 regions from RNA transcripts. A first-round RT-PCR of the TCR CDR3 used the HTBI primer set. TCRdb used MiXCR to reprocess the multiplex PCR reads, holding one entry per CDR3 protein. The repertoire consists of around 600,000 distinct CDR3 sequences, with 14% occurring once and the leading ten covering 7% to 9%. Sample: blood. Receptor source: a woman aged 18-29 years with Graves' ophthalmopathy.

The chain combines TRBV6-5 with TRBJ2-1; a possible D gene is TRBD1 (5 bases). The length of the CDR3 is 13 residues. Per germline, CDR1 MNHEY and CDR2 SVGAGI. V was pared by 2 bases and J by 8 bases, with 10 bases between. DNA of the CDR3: TGTGCCAGCAGTTACCCGACAGTGGATGAGCAGTTCTTC. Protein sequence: CASSYPTVDEQFF.

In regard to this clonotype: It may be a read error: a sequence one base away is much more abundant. In DNA form, the CDR3 reads TGCAGCGTTGAAGGCGGGACTAGCGTGACCGGGGAGCTGTTTTTT. Translation: CSVEGGTSVTGELFF. The chain is built from TRBV29-1 and TRBJ2-2; 10 positions match TRBD2. Losses at the gene ends were 1 base for V and 5 bases for J; bases not matched to a gene: 4. From germline, CDR1 is SQVTM and CDR2 ANQGSEA. This CDR3 region has 15 residues.

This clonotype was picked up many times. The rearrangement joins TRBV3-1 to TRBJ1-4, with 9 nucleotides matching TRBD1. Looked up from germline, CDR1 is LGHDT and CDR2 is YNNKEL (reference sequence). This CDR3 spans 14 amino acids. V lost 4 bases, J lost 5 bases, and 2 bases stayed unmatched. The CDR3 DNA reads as TGTGCCAGCAGCCGGGGGACAGGGAATGAAAAACTGTTTTTT. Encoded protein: CASSRGTGNEKLFF.

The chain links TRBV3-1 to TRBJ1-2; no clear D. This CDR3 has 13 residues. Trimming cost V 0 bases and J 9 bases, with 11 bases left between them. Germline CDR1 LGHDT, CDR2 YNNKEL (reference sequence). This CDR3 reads CASSQDLRGSYTF. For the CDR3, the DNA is TGTGCCAGCAGCCAAGACCTCCGTGGCAGCTACACCTTC.

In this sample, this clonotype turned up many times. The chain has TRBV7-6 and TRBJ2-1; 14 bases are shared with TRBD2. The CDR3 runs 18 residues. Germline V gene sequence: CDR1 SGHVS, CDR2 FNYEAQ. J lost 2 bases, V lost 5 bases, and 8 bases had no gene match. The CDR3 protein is CASSPGLAGANTYNEQFF. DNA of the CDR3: TGTGCCAGCAGCCCGGGACTAGCGGGAGCGAATACCTACAATGAGCAGTTCTTC.

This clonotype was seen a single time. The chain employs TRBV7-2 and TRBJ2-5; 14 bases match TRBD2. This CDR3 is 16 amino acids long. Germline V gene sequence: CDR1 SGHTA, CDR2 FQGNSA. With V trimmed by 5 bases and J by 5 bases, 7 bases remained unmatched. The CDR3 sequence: CASSPGLAGEMETQYF. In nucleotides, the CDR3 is TGTGCCAGCAGCCCGGGACTAGCGGGAGAGATGGAGACCCAGTACTTC.